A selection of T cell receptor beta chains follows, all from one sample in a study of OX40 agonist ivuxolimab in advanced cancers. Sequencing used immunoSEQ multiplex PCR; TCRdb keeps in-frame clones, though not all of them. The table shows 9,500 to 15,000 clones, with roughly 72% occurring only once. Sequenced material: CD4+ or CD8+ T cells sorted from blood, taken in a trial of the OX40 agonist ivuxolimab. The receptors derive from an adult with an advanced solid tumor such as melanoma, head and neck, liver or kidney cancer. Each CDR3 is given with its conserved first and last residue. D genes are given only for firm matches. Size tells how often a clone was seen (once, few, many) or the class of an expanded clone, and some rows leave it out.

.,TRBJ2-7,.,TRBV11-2,CASSPQGLSYEQYF,TGTGCCAGCAGCCCCCAGGGACTGTCCTACGAGCAGTACTTC
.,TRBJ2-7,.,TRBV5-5,CASSLAGTPYEQYF,TGTGCCAGCAGCTTAGCCGGGACACCGTACGAGCAGTACTTC
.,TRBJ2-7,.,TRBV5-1,CASSKEGDLPYEQYF,TGCGCCAGCAGCAAGGAGGGAGACTTACCCTACGAGCAGTACTTC
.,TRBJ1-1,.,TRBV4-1,CASSQRGRAEAFF,TGCGCCAGCAGCCAACGGGGAAGGGCTGAAGCTTTCTTT
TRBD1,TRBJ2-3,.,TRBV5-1,CASSLDSDRGFGTDTQYF,TGCGCCAGCAGCTTGGACAGTGACAGGGGGTTCGGCACAGATACGCAGTATTTT
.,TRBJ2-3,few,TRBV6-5,CASSYLSDTQYF,TGTGCCAGCAGTTACCTCTCCGATACGCAGTATTTT
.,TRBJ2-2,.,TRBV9,CASSPVSRDTGELFF,TGTGCCAGCAGCCCAGTGAGTAGGGACACCGGGGAGCTGTTTTTT
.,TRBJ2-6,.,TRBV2,CASLIQGLANVLTF,TGTGCCAGTCTGATACAGGGACTGGCCAACGTCCTGACTTTC
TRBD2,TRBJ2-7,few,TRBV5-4,CASSWGLVGEQYF,TGTGCCAGCAGCTGGGGACTAGTGGGCGAGCAGTACTTC
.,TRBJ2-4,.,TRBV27,CASSRNRVAKNIQYF,TGTGCCAGCAGTAGGAACAGGGTTGCCAAAAACATTCAGTACTTC
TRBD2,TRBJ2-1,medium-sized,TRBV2,CASSPGGAREQFF,TGTGCCAGCAGTCCCGGGGGGGCCCGAGAGCAGTTCTTC
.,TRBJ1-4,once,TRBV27,CASSLNSLGSEKLFF,TGTGCCAGCAGTTTAAATTCCCTAGGGAGTGAAAAACTGTTTTTT
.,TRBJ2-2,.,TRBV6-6,CASSDNRDTGELFF,TGTGCCAGCAGTGATAACCGGGACACCGGGGAGCTGTTTTTT
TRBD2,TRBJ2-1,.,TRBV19,CASGVAGPYNEQFF,TGTGCCAGCGGAGTAGCGGGACCCTACAATGAGCAGTTCTTC
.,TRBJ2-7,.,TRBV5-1,CASSLATYEQYF,TGCGCCAGCAGCCTGGCGACCTACGAGCAGTACTTC
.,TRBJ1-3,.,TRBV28,CASSLVAFSGNTIYF,TGTGCCAGCAGTTTAGTAGCGTTCTCTGGAAACACCATATATTTT
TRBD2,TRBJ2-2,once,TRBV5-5,CASSPWTSGNTGELFF,TGTGCCAGCAGCCCCTGGACTAGCGGGAACACCGGGGAGCTGTTTTTT
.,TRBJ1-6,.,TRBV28,CASSLGGNGSPLHF,TGTGCCAGCAGTTTGGGAGGGAATGGTTCACCCCTCCACTTT
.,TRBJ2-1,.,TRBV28,CASGVYNEQFF,TGTGCCAGCGGAGTCTACAATGAGCAGTTCTTC
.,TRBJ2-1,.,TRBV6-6,CASSLRGVSYNEQFF,TGTGCCAGCAGTCTCAGGGGGGTATCCTACAATGAGCAGTTCTTC
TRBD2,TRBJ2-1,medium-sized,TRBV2,CASRDTSGGFYNEQFF,TGTGCCAGCAGAGACACTAGCGGGGGGTTTTACAATGAGCAGTTCTTC
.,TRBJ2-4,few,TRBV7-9,CASSFPSIDGNIQYF,TGTGCCAGCAGCTTCCCTTCTATAGACGGTAACATTCAGTACTTC
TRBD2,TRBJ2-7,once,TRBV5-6,CASSSLAGGYEQYF,TGTGCCAGCAGCTCCCTAGCGGGAGGCTACGAGCAGTACTTC
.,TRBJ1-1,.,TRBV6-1,CASSPRGDTEAFF,TGTGCCAGCAGTCCCCGAGGGGACACTGAAGCTTTCTTT
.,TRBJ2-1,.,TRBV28,CASSLTSLYNEQFF,TGTGCCAGCAGTTTGACCTCCCTTTACAATGAGCAGTTCTTC
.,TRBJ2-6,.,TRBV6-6,CASSAGAAGANVLTF,TGTGCCAGCAGCGCCGGGGCGGCTGGGGCCAACGTCCTGACTTTC
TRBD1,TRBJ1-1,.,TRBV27,CASSLQGANTEAFF,TGTGCCAGCAGTTTGCAGGGGGCAAACACTGAAGCTTTCTTT
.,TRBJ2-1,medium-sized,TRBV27,CASRLQDTFNEQFF,TGTGCCAGCAGACTTCAAGACACCTTCAATGAGCAGTTCTTC
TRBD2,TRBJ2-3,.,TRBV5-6,CASLTSGGTDTQYF,TGTGCCAGCCTTACTAGCGGGGGGACAGATACGCAGTATTTT
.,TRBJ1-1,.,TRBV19,CASSNGAPSGTEAFF,TGTGCCAGTAGTAATGGTGCCCCCTCGGGCACTGAAGCTTTCTTT
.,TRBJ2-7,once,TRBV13,CASRERRSGEQYF,TGTGCCAGCAGAGAGAGGCGGTCGGGCGAGCAGTACTTC
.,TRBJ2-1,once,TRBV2,CASSPDDNEQFF,TGTGCCAGCAGTCCCGACGACAATGAGCAGTTCTTC
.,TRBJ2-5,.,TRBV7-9,CASSLALDVRFDLETQYF,TGTGCCAGCAGCTTAGCGCTTGATGTTCGTTTCGATTTGGAGACCCAGTACTTC
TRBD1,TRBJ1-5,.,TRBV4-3,CASSQDQGAGQPQHF,TGCGCCAGCAGCCAAGATCAGGGGGCTGGACAGCCCCAGCATTTT
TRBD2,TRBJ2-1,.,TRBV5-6,CASSSTSGFYNEQFF,TGTGCCAGCAGTTCCACTAGCGGGTTTTACAATGAGCAGTTCTTC
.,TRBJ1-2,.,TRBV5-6,CASSLVGSNYGYTF,TGTGCCAGCAGCTTGGTGGGGTCTAACTATGGCTACACCTTC
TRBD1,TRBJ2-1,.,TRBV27,CASISFNGQELVF,TGTGCCAGCATCTCTTTTAACGGACAGGAGCTAGTCTTC
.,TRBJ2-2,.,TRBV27,CASRTLGGELFF,TGTGCCAGCCGGACCCTCGGCGGGGAGCTGTTTTTT
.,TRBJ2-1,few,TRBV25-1,CASSDRVPGLLTLKQFF,TGTGCCAGCAGTGATAGGGTACCGGGACTCCTTACCCTAAAGCAGTTCTTC
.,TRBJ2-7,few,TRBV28,CASSFGGGSSYEQYF,TGTGCCAGCAGTTTTGGAGGGGGTTCCTCCTACGAGCAGTACTTC
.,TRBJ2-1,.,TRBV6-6,CASSRGAAYNEQFF,TGTGCCAGCAGTCGGGGGGCAGCCTACAATGAGCAGTTCTTC